This TCR beta chain was captured in a study of blood T cell repertoires in COVID-19. Study-level information: Samples taken during acute and convalescent COVID-19 were collected in the United States, Italy and Spain.

Using immunoSEQ multiplex PCR, the repertoire was profiled, and TCRdb retains in-frame clones only, with some absent. Among approximately 120,000 clones, roughly 84% were seen once, and the ten largest hold roughly 7.9%. The sequence derives from a woman aged 80 or over with active or convalescent COVID-19. What was sequenced was peripheral blood.

The CDR3 is CASSLKREDGYTF. In DNA form, the CDR3 reads TGTGCCAGCAGTTTAAAGAGGGAAGATGGCTACACCTTC. The V and J genes are TRBV27 and TRBJ1-2; no definite D call. Looked up from germline, CDR1 is MNHEY and CDR2 is SMNVEV (reference sequence). The germline V and J ends were trimmed by 2 bases and 6 bases, with 10 bases remaining between them. The length of the CDR3 is 13 residues.